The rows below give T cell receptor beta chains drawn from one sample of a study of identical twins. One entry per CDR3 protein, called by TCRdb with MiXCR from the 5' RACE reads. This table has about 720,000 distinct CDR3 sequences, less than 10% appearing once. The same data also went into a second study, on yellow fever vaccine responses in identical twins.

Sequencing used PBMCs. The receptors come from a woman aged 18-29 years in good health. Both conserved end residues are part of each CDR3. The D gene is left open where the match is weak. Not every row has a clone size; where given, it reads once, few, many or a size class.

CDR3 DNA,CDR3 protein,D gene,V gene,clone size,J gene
TGTGCTAGTGCCTCGGGACTGAGTCAAGAGACCCAGTACTTC,CASASGLSQETQYF,NA,TRBV12-5,few,TRBJ2-5
TGTGCAAGTCGCTTAGGCCATGGAAAAAAACTGTTTTTT,CASRLGHGKKLFF,NA,TRBV12-2,NA,TRBJ1-4
TGCAGCGTTGAAGGTAGCGGTACTAGCTCCTACAATGAGCAGTTCTTC,CSVEGSGTSSYNEQFF,NA,TRBV29-1,few,TRBJ2-1
TGCAGTGCTGACGGAGAACAGAAAAACTCCTACGAGCAGTACTTC,CSADGEQKNSYEQYF,NA,TRBV20-1,NA,TRBJ2-7
TGTGCCAGTCCCACCGGCGGTCTCTCCTACGAGCAGTACTTC,CASPTGGLSYEQYF,NA,TRBV19,NA,TRBJ2-7
TGTGCCAGTACCTTTTTAGCGGGGGGCCGTGGTGAGCAGTTCTTC,CASTFLAGGRGEQFF,TRBD2,TRBV19,few,TRBJ2-1
TGTGCCAGCAGCGTAGATTCAGGGATTGAATACACCGGGGAGCTGTTTTTT,CASSVDSGIEYTGELFF,NA,TRBV9,few,TRBJ2-2
TGCAGCGTTGAAGGTGGCGCGGAGTACGAGCAGTACTTC,CSVEGGAEYEQYF,NA,TRBV29-1,NA,TRBJ2-7
TGTGCTAACCCCCCTTGGAAGGGGGCGCCGATCGGAGCCAAAAACATTCAGTACTTC,CANPPWKGAPIGAKNIQYF,TRBD1,TRBV28,NA,TRBJ2-4
TGTGCCAGCAGCACCCAGACGGATAGCAATCAGCCCCAGCATTTT,CASSTQTDSNQPQHF,NA,TRBV21-1,few,TRBJ1-5
TGTGCCAGCAGCTTGGCCGGGGCGGATCAAGAGACCCAGTACTTC,CASSLAGADQETQYF,NA,TRBV5-6,NA,TRBJ2-5
TGCGCCAGCAGCCCCGGGAAGAACACCGGGGAGCTGTTTTTT,CASSPGKNTGELFF,NA,TRBV5-1,NA,TRBJ2-2
TGCAGCGATAGACAGGGGATGGATGGCTACACCTTC,CSDRQGMDGYTF,TRBD1,TRBV29-1,few,TRBJ1-2
TGTGCTATAGCGGGAGGGCCCTATGAGCAGTTCTTC,CAIAGGPYEQFF,TRBD2,TRBV6-2/TRBV6-3,NA,TRBJ2-1